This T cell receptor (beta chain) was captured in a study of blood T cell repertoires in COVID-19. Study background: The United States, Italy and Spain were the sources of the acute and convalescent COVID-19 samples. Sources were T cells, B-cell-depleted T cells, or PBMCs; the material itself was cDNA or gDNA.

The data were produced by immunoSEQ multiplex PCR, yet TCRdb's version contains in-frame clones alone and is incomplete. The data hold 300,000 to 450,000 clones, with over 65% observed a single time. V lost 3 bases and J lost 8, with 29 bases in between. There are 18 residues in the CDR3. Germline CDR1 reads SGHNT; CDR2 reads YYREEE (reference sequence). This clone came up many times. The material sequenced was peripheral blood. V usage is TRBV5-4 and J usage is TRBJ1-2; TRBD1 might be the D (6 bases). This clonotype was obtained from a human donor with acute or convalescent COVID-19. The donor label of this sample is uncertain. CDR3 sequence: CASSSPGGPGHAASGYTF. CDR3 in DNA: TGTGCCAGCAGCTCGCCCGGCGGTCCGGGACATGCCGCATCCGGCTACACCTTC.